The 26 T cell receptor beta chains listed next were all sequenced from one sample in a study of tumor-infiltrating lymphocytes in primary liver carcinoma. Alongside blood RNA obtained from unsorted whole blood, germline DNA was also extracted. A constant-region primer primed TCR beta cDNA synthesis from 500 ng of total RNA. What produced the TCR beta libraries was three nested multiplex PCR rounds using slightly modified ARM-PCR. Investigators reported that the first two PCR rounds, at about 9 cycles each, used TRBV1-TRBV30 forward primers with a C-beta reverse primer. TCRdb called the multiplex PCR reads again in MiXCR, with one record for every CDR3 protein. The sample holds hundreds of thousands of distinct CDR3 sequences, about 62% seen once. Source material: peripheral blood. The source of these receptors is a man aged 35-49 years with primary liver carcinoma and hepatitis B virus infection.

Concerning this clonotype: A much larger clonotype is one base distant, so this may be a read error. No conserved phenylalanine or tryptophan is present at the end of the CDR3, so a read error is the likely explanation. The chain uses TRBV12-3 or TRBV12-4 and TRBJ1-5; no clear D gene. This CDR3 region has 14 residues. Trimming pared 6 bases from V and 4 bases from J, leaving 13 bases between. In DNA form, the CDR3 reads TGTGCCAGCAGGGGAGGACGAGGGAATCAGCCCCAGCATCTT. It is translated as CASRGGRGNQPQHL.

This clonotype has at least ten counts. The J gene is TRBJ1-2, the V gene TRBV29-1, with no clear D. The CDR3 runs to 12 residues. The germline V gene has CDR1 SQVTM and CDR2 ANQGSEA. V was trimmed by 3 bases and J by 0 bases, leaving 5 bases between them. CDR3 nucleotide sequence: TGCAGCGTTGACGGAGCTAACTATGGCTACACCTTC. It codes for CSVDGANYGYTF.

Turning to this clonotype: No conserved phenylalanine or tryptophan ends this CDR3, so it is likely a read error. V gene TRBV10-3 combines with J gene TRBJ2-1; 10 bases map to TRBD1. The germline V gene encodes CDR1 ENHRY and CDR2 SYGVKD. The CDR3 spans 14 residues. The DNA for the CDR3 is TGTGCCTTCAGTGAGGACAGGGGGTACAATGAGCAGTTCCTC. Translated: CAFSEDRGYNEQFL.

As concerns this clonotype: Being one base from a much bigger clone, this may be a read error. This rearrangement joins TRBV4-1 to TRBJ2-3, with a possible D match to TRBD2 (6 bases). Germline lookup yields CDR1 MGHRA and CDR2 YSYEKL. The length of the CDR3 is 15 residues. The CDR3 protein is CASSQESSELYTLYF. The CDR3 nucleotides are TGCGCCAGCAGCCAAGAGTCTAGCGAACTGTATACGCTGTATTTT.

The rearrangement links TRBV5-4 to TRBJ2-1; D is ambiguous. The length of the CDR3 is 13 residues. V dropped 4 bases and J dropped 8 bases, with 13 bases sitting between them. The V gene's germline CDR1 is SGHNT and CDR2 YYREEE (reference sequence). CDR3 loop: CASSPYGRHEQFF. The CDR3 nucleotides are TGTGCCAGCAGCCCCTATGGGCGGCATGAGCAGTTCTTC. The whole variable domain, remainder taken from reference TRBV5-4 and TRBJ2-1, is ETGVTQSPTHLIKTRGQQVTLRCSSQSGHNTVSWYQQALGQGPQFIFQYYREEENGRGNFPPRFSGLQFPNYSSELNVNALELDDSALYLCASSPYGRHEQFFGPGTRLTVL.

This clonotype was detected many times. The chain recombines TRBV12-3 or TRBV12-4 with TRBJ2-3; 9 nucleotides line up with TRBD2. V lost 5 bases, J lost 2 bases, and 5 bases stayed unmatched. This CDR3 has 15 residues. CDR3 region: CASSRRTSATDTQYF. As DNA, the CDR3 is TGTGCCAGCAGTCGTCGGACTAGCGCCACAGATACGCAGTATTTT.

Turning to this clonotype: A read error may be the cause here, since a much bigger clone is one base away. This CDR3 is CASSYGLGGGDGYTF. The CDR3 DNA reads TGTGCCAGCAGTTACGGCCTCGGGGGGGGTGATGGCTACACCTTC. The genes are TRBV6-5 and TRBJ1-2, with D possibly being TRBD1 (5 bases). The CDR3 sequence is 15 residues long. Germline V CDR1 and CDR2: MNHEY, SVGAGI. V was pared by 2 bases and J by 6 bases, with 16 bases between.

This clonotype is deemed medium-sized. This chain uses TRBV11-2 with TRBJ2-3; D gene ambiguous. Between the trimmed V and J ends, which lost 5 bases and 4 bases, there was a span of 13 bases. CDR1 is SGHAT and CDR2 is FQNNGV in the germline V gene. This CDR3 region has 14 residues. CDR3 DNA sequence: TGTGCCAGCAGCCCCCCGGGCCGGGCAGATACGCAGTATTTT. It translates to CASSPPGRADTQYF.

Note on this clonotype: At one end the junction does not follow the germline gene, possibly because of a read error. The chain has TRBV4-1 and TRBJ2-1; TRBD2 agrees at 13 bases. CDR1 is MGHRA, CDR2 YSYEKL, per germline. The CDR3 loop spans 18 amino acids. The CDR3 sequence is CASNQPTGTSGKYNEQFF. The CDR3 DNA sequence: TGCGCCAGCAACCAACCAACGGGGACTAGCGGGAAGTACAATGAGCAGTTCTTC.

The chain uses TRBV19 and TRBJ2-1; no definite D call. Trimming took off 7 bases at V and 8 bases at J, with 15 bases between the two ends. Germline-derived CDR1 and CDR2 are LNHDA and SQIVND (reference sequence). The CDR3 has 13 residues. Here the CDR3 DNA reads TGTGCCAGTAAATATAGGAACTGGGATGAGCAGTTCTTC. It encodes CASKYRNWDEQFF. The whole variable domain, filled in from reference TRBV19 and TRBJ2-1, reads DGGITQSPKYLFRKEGQNVTLSCEQNLNHDAMYWYRQDPGQGLRLIYYSQIVNDFQKGDIAEGYSVSREKKESFPLTVTSAQKNPTAFYLCASKYRNWDEQFFGPGTRLTVL.

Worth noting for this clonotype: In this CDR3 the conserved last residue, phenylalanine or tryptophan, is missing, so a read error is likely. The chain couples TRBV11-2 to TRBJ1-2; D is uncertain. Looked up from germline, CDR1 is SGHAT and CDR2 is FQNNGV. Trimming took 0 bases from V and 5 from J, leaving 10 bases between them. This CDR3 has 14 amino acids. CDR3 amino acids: CASSLDRAAYGYTI. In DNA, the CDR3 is TGTGCCAGCAGCTTAGATCGGGCAGCTTATGGCTACACCATC.

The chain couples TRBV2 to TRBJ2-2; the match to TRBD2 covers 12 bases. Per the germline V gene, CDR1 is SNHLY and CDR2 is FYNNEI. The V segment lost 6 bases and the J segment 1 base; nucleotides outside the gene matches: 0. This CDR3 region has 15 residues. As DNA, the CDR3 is TGTGCCAGCAGGGGACTAGCGGGGAACACCGGGGAGCTGTTTTTT. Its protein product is CASRGLAGNTGELFF.

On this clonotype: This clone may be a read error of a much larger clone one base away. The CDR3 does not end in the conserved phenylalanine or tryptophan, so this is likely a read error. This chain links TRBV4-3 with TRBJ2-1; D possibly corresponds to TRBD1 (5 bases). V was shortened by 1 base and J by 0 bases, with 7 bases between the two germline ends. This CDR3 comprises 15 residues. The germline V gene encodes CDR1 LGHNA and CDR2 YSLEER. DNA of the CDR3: TGCGCCAGCAGCCAAGGAACAGGCTCCTACAATGAGCAGTTCCTC. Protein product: CASSQGTGSYNEQFL.

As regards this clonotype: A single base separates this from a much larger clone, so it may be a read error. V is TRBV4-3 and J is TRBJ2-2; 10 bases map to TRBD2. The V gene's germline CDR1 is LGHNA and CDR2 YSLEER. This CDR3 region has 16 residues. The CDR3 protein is CANSPHVAGGGGELFF. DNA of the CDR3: TGCGCCAACAGCCCTCACGTAGCGGGAGGAGGCGGGGAGCTGTTTTTT.

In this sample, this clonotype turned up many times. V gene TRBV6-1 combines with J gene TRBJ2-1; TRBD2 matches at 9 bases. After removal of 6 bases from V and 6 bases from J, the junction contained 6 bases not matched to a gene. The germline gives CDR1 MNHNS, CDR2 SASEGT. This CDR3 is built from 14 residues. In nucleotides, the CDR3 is TGTGCCAGCAGCCCTAGCGGGATCGTCAATGAGCAGTTCTTC. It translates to CASSPSGIVNEQFF.

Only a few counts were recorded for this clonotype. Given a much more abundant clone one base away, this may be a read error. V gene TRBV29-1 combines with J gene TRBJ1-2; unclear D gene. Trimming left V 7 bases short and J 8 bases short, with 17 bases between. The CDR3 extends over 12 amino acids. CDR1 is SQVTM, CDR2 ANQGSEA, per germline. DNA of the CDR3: TGCAGCGCTGCCCGACGGGGTGGAGGCTACACCTTC. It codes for CSAARRGGGYTF.

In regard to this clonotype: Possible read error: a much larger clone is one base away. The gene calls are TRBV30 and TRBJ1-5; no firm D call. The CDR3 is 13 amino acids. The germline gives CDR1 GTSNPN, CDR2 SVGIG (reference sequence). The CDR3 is CVWSYGENQPQHF. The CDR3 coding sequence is TGTGTCTGGAGTTATGGGGAAAATCAGCCCCAGCATTTT.

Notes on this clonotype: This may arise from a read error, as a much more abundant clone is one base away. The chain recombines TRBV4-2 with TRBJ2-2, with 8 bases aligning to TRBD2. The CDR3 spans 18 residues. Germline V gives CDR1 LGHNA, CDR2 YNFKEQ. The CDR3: CASSQAEGAGVWTGDLFF. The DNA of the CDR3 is TGTGCCAGCAGCCAAGCAGAAGGAGCGGGAGTATGGACCGGGGATCTGTTTTTT.

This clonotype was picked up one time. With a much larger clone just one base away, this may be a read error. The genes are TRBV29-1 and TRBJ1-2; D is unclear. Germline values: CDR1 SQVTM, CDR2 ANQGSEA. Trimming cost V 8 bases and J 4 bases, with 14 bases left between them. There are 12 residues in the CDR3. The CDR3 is CSIVDKLYGYTF. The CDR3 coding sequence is TGCAGCATCGTAGACAAGCTCTATGGCTACACCTTC.

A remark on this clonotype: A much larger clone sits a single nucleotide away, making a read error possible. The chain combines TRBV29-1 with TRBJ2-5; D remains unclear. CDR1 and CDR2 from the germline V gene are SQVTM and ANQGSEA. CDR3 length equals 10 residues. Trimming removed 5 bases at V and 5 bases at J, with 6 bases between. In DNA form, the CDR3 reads TGCAGCGTTCCCTTCGAGACCCAGTACTTC. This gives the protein CSVPFETQYF.

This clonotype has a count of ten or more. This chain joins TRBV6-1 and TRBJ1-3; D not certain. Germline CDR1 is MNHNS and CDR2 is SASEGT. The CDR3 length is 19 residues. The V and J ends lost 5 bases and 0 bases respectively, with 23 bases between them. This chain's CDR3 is CASSRNILNDPSSGNTIYF. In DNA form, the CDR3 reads TGTGCCAGCAGTAGAAATATACTCAACGACCCGAGCTCTGGAAACACCATATATTTT.

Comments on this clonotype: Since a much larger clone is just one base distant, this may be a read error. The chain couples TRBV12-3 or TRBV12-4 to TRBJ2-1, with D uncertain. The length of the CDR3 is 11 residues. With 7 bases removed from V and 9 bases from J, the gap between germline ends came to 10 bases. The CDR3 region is CASTFNGEQFF. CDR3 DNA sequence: TGTGCCAGCACTTTTAACGGTGAGCAGTTCTTC.

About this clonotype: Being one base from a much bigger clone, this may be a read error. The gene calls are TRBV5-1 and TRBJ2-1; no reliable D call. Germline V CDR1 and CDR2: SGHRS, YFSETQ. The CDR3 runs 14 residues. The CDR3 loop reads CASSNRTHPNVQFF. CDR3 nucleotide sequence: TGCGCCAGCAGCAATCGGACCCACCCGAATGTGCAGTTCTTC.

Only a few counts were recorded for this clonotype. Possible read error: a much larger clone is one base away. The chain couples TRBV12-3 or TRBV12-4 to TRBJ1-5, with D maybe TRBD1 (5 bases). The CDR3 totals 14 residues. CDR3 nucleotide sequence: TGTGCCAGCGGTTTCAGGGCGTCGGAGCAGCCCCAGCATTTT. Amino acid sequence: CASGFRASEQPQHF.

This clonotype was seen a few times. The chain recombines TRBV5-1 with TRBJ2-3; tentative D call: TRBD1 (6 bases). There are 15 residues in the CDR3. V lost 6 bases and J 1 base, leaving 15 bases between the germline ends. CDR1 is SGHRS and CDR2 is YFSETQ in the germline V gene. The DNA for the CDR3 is TGCGCCAGCACCGCGACAGGTACCGGCACAGATACGCAGTATTTT. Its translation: CASTATGTGTDTQYF.

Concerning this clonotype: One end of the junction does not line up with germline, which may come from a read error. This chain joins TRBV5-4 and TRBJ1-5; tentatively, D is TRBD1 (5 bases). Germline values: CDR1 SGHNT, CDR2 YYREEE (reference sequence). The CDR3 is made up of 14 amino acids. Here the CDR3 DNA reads TGTGCCAGCAGCCCAGGGTTTAGCAATGAGCCCCAGCATTTT. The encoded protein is CASSPGFSNEPQHF.